A selection of T cell receptor beta chains follows, all from one sample in a study of blood T cell repertoires in COVID-19. Measured with immunoSEQ multiplex PCR; TCRdb has only the in-frame clones, and not every one. There are 200,000 to 300,000 clones in the sample; roughly 85% occur only once, and 5% to 6.5% lies in the top ten. The sample was peripheral blood. The source of these receptors is a man aged 50 to 59 with COVID-19, enrolled during active disease. The CDR3 runs from the conserved cysteine through the conserved F or W. The D gene is left open where the match is weak. Clone size is shown for a subset of rows, as once, few, many or a class of expanded clone.

J gene: TRBJ1-6; clone size: once; D gene: NA; V gene: TRBV2; CDR3 DNA: TGTGCCAGCAGAGCGCTCGCGACAGACCTTTATAATTCACCCCTCCACTTT; CDR3 protein: CASRALATDLYNSPLHF
J gene: TRBJ2-7; clone size: NA; D gene: TRBD1; V gene: TRBV2; CDR3 DNA: TGTGCCAGCAGCCAAAGGGGACAGGGCTACGAGCAGTACTTC; CDR3 protein: CASSQRGQGYEQYF
J gene: TRBJ1-2; clone size: many; D gene: TRBD1; V gene: TRBV6-5; CDR3 DNA: TGTGCCAGCAGCGGACAGGGCGGGATCTATGGCTACACCTTC; CDR3 protein: CASSGQGGIYGYTF
J gene: TRBJ1-1; clone size: NA; D gene: NA; V gene: TRBV2; CDR3 DNA: TGTGCCAGCAGGCTGGACAGTTTACGAACTGAAGCTTTCTTT; CDR3 protein: CASRLDSLRTEAFF
J gene: TRBJ2-3; clone size: NA; D gene: NA; V gene: TRBV30; CDR3 DNA: TGTGCCTGGAGCTCGGGGGATAGGTTACACTGGCTCACAGATACGCAGTATTTT; CDR3 protein: CAWSSGDRLHWLTDTQYF
J gene: TRBJ2-1; clone size: NA; D gene: TRBD2; V gene: TRBV3-1/TRBV3-2; CDR3 DNA: TGTGCCAGCAGCCATTTGACTAGCGGTAAAAATGAGCAGTTCTTC; CDR3 protein: CASSHLTSGKNEQFF
J gene: TRBJ2-1; clone size: NA; D gene: TRBD2; V gene: TRBV5-4; CDR3 DNA: TGTGCCAGCAGCTCCGGGGGGGGCTCCTACAATGAGCAGTTCTTC; CDR3 protein: CASSSGGGSYNEQFF
J gene: TRBJ2-2; clone size: NA; D gene: NA; V gene: TRBV4-2; CDR3 DNA: TGTGCCAGCAGCCAACATACCGGGTCCCACACCGGGGAGCTGTTTTTT; CDR3 protein: CASSQHTGSHTGELFF
J gene: TRBJ1-5; clone size: NA; D gene: TRBD1; V gene: TRBV6-5; CDR3 DNA: TGTGCCAGCAGCCGGACAGGGGATAGCAATCAGCCCCAGCATTTT; CDR3 protein: CASSRTGDSNQPQHF
J gene: TRBJ1-4; clone size: NA; D gene: NA; V gene: TRBV5-4; CDR3 DNA: TGTGCCAGCAGCTGGGACTTGGCAACTAATGAAAAACTGTTTTTT; CDR3 protein: CASSWDLATNEKLFF
J gene: TRBJ2-1; clone size: once; D gene: NA; V gene: TRBV2; CDR3 DNA: TGTGCCACGCTTCGGGACTCAAGCTACAATGAGCAGTTCTTC; CDR3 protein: CATLRDSSYNEQFF
J gene: TRBJ2-7; clone size: NA; D gene: NA; V gene: TRBV13; CDR3 DNA: TGTGCCAGCAGCTTAGAGGCCGCGGGCGAGCAGTACTTC; CDR3 protein: CASSLEAAGEQYF
J gene: TRBJ2-7; clone size: NA; D gene: TRBD1; V gene: TRBV3-1/TRBV3-2; CDR3 DNA: TGTGCCAGCAGCCCCCGGGACAGGGACCACGAGCAGTACTTC; CDR3 protein: CASSPRDRDHEQYF
J gene: TRBJ1-2; clone size: NA; D gene: TRBD1; V gene: TRBV6-2/TRBV6-3; CDR3 DNA: TGTGCCAGCAGTTACACCCGGACAGGCCCCTATGGCTACACCTTC; CDR3 protein: CASSYTRTGPYGYTF
J gene: TRBJ1-1; clone size: once; D gene: NA; V gene: TRBV29-1; CDR3 DNA: TGCAGCGTTGACATAGTGAACACTGAAGCTTTCTTT; CDR3 protein: CSVDIVNTEAFF
J gene: TRBJ1-2; clone size: NA; D gene: NA; V gene: TRBV12-3/TRBV12-4; CDR3 DNA: TGTGCCAGCAGTTTAGGGTTTAGTGGCTACACCTTC; CDR3 protein: CASSLGFSGYTF
J gene: TRBJ2-4; clone size: few; D gene: NA; V gene: TRBV18; CDR3 DNA: TGTGCCAGCTCACAAGGGACATTCAACATTCAGTACTTC; CDR3 protein: CASSQGTFNIQYF
J gene: TRBJ2-4; clone size: NA; D gene: NA; V gene: TRBV27; CDR3 DNA: TGTGCCAGCCGACCGGGGACCAAAAACATTCAGTACTTC; CDR3 protein: CASRPGTKNIQYF
J gene: TRBJ2-7; clone size: NA; D gene: NA; V gene: TRBV2; CDR3 DNA: TGTGCCAGCAGGCAGGGTTACGAGCAGTACTTC; CDR3 protein: CASRQGYEQYF
J gene: TRBJ2-2; clone size: NA; D gene: NA; V gene: TRBV18; CDR3 DNA: TGTGCCAGCTCACCTTCAGGCACCGGGGAGCTGTTTTTT; CDR3 protein: CASSPSGTGELFF
J gene: TRBJ2-5; clone size: NA; D gene: NA; V gene: TRBV11-3; CDR3 DNA: TGTGCCAGCAGCTTAGGACCCAGGGAGACCCAGTACTTC; CDR3 protein: CASSLGPRETQYF
J gene: TRBJ1-4; clone size: NA; D gene: NA; V gene: TRBV4-1; CDR3 DNA: TGCGCCAGCAGCCAAGATGGGGCAAGGAGAGGAAAACTGTTTTTT; CDR3 protein: CASSQDGARRGKLFF
J gene: TRBJ1-2; clone size: NA; D gene: NA; V gene: TRBV29-1; CDR3 DNA: TGCAGCGTTGAAGACCCGGGTAACTATGGCTACACCTTC; CDR3 protein: CSVEDPGNYGYTF
J gene: TRBJ1-2; clone size: once; D gene: NA; V gene: TRBV18; CDR3 DNA: TGTGCCAGCTCCCCCGGACAGATGGACTACACCTTC; CDR3 protein: CASSPGQMDYTF
J gene: TRBJ1-2; clone size: many; D gene: NA; V gene: TRBV10-3; CDR3 DNA: TGTGCCATCACCCCAGGCACAATTTATGGCTACACCTTC; CDR3 protein: CAITPGTIYGYTF
J gene: TRBJ1-6; clone size: once; D gene: NA; V gene: TRBV11-2; CDR3 DNA: TGTGCCAGCAGCTTAGAACAGATTAGGTCACCCCTCCACTTT; CDR3 protein: CASSLEQIRSPLHF
J gene: TRBJ1-2; clone size: NA; D gene: NA; V gene: TRBV3-1/TRBV3-2; CDR3 DNA: TGTGCCAGCAGCTCCCGACAGGCCCACTATGGCTACACCTTC; CDR3 protein: CASSSRQAHYGYTF
J gene: TRBJ2-2; clone size: few; D gene: NA; V gene: TRBV6-6; CDR3 DNA: TGTGCCAGCAGACAGGGCCTAACAAGCACCGGGGAGCTGTTTTTT; CDR3 protein: CASRQGLTSTGELFF
J gene: TRBJ2-7; clone size: NA; D gene: TRBD1; V gene: TRBV6-5; CDR3 DNA: TGTGCCAGCAGTTACACCGGGACAGGGACCTACGAGCAGTACTTC; CDR3 protein: CASSYTGTGTYEQYF
J gene: TRBJ1-5; clone size: NA; D gene: TRBD1; V gene: TRBV2; CDR3 DNA: TGTGCCAGCAGTGAAGGAGGACAGGGAAGTCAGCCCCAGCATTTT; CDR3 protein: CASSEGGQGSQPQHF
J gene: TRBJ2-1; clone size: NA; D gene: NA; V gene: TRBV7-3; CDR3 DNA: TGTGCCAGCAGCCCAACAGGAGCGGGTGAGCAGTTCTTC; CDR3 protein: CASSPTGAGEQFF
J gene: TRBJ2-3; clone size: many; D gene: TRBD1; V gene: TRBV9; CDR3 DNA: TGTGCCAGCAGCACAGGGGGCGCCGGAACAGATACGCAGTATTTT; CDR3 protein: CASSTGGAGTDTQYF
J gene: TRBJ2-5; clone size: NA; D gene: TRBD2; V gene: TRBV5-4; CDR3 DNA: TGTGCCAGCAGCGAGCGGGGGGGAAGGGGAGAGACCCAGTACTTC; CDR3 protein: CASSERGGRGETQYF
J gene: TRBJ1-6; clone size: NA; D gene: TRBD1; V gene: TRBV2; CDR3 DNA: TGTGCCAGCAGTCGGGACAGGGGGGCACCCCTCCACTTT; CDR3 protein: CASSRDRGAPLHF
J gene: TRBJ2-1; clone size: NA; D gene: NA; V gene: TRBV11-1; CDR3 DNA: TGTGCCAGCAGCTTAGTCCGGGACTCCTACAATGAGCAGTTCTTC; CDR3 protein: CASSLVRDSYNEQFF
J gene: TRBJ1-3; clone size: NA; D gene: NA; V gene: TRBV4-1; CDR3 DNA: TGCGCCAGCAGCCTTCGGGTAGGGGCAGGCTCTGGAAACACCATATATTTT; CDR3 protein: CASSLRVGAGSGNTIYF
J gene: TRBJ1-5; clone size: NA; D gene: TRBD1; V gene: TRBV28; CDR3 DNA: TGTGCCAGCAGGGGGACAGGGTTTAATCAGCCCCAGCATTTT; CDR3 protein: CASRGTGFNQPQHF
J gene: TRBJ2-3; clone size: NA; D gene: TRBD1; V gene: TRBV15; CDR3 DNA: TGTGCCACCAGCAGGGACAGGGTGGGAGATACGCAGTATTTT; CDR3 protein: CATSRDRVGDTQYF
J gene: TRBJ1-1; clone size: NA; D gene: NA; V gene: TRBV6-1; CDR3 DNA: TGTGCCAGCAGTGACGCAGGAGCTTTCTTT; CDR3 protein: CASSDAGAFF
J gene: TRBJ2-7; clone size: NA; D gene: NA; V gene: TRBV5-1; CDR3 DNA: TGCGCCAGCAGCTTGGCGCGGGGCTACGAGCAGTACTTC; CDR3 protein: CASSLARGYEQYF
J gene: TRBJ1-6; clone size: NA; D gene: NA; V gene: TRBV12-3/TRBV12-4; CDR3 DNA: TGTGCCAGCAGGGGGCTCAATTCACCCCTCCACTTT; CDR3 protein: CASRGLNSPLHF
J gene: TRBJ2-2; clone size: NA; D gene: TRBD1; V gene: TRBV2; CDR3 DNA: TGTGCCAGCAGGGAACAGGGGGCTATCACCGGGGAGCTGTTTTTT; CDR3 protein: CASREQGAITGELFF
J gene: TRBJ2-7; clone size: few; D gene: TRBD1; V gene: TRBV3-1/TRBV3-2; CDR3 DNA: TGTGCCAGCAGCCCGAAAGGGGGCTCTTACTACGAGCAGTACTTC; CDR3 protein: CASSPKGGSYYEQYF
J gene: TRBJ1-2; clone size: NA; D gene: TRBD1; V gene: TRBV2; CDR3 DNA: TGTGCCAGCAGGGGGGACAGGGGCTATGGCTACACCTTC; CDR3 protein: CASRGDRGYGYTF
J gene: TRBJ1-6; clone size: NA; D gene: NA; V gene: TRBV30; CDR3 DNA: TGTGCCTGGAGCGCGAGATCTTTCCTGACCTATAATTCACCCCTCCACTTT; CDR3 protein: CAWSARSFLTYNSPLHF
J gene: TRBJ2-5; clone size: NA; D gene: TRBD1; V gene: TRBV29-1; CDR3 DNA: TGCAGCGTAGAGGGGGCCGGAGAAGAGACCCAGTACTTC; CDR3 protein: CSVEGAGEETQYF